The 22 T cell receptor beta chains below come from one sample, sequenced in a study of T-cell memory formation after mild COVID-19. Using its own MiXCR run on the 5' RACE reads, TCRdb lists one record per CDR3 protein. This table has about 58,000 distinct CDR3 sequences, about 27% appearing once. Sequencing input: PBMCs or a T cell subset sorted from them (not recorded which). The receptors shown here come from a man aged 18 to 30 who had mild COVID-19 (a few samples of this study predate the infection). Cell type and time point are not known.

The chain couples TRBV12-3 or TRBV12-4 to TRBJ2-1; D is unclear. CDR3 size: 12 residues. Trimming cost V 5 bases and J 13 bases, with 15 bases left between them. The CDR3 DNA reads TGTGCCAGCAGTCCCGCGGTCTTTCCCCAGTTCTTC. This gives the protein CASSPAVFPQFF.

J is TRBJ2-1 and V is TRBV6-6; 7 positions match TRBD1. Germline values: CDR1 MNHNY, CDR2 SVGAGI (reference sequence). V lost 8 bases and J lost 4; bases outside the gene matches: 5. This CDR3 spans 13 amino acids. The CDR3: CASSTGEYNEQFF. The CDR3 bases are TGTGCCAGCTCCACAGGGGAATACAATGAGCAGTTCTTC.

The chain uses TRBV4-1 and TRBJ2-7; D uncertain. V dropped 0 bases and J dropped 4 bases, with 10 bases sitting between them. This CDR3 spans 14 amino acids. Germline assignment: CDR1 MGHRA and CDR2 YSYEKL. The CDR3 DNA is TGCGCCAGCAGCCAAGAGACGAGTGGGTACGAGCAGTACGTC. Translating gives CASSQETSGYEQYV.

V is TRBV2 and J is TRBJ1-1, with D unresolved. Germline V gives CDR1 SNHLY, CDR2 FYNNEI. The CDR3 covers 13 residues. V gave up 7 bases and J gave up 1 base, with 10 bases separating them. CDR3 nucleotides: TGTGCCAGCACCATAGGGTGGAACACTGAAGCTTTCTTT. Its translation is CASTIGWNTEAFF.

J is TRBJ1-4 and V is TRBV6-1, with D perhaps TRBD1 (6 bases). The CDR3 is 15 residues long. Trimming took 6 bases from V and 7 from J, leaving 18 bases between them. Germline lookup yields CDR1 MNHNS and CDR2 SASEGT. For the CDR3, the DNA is TGTGCCAGCAGGGGGAATCAGGGGCCGGCTGAAAAACTGTTTTTT. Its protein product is CASRGNQGPAEKLFF.

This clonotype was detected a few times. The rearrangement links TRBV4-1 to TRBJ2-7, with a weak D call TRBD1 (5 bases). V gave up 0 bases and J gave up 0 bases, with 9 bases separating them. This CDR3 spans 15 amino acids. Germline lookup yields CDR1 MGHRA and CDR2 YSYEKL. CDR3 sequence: CASSQEWGTSYEQYF. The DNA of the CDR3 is TGCGCCAGCAGCCAAGAGTGGGGCACCTCCTACGAGCAGTACTTC.

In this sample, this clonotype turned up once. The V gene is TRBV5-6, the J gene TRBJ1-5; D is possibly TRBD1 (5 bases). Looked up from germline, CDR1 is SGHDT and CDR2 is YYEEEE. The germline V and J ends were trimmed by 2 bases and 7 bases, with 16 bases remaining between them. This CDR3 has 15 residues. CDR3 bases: TGTGCCAGCAGCTTCGGGGCGGAAGTCCGGCAGCCCCAGCATTTT. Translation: CASSFGAEVRQPQHF.

The CDR3 loop is CSARDPSGSYNSPLHF. The DNA for the CDR3 is TGCAGTGCTAGAGATCCCTCGGGTTCCTATAATTCACCCCTCCACTTT. The V call is TRBV20-1, the J call TRBJ1-6, with D hard to call. CDR1 is DFQATT and CDR2 is SNEGSKA in the germline V gene (reference sequence). The CDR3 has 16 residues. V was clipped by 0 bases and J by 1 base, with 10 bases between them.

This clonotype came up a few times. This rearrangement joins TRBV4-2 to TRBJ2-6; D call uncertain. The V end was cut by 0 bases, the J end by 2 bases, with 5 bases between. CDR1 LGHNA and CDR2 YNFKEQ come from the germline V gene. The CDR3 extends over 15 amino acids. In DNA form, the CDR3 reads TGTGCCAGCAGCCAAGAAGGTACTGGGGCCAACGTCCTGACTTTC. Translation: CASSQEGTGANVLTF.

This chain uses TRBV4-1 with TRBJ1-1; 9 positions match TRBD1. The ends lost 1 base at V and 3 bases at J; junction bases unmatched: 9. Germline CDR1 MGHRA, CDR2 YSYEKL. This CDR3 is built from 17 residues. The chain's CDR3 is CASSQVEGQGPDTEAFF. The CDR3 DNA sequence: TGCGCCAGCAGCCAAGTAGAAGGACAGGGGCCTGACACTGAAGCTTTCTTT.

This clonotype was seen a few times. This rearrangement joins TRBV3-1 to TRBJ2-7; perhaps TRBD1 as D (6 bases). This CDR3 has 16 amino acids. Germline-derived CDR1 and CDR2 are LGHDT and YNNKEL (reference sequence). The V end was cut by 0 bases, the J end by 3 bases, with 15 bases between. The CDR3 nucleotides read TGTGCCAGCAGCCAAGATGCCGGGACATCGATCTACGAGCAGTACTTC. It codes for CASSQDAGTSIYEQYF.

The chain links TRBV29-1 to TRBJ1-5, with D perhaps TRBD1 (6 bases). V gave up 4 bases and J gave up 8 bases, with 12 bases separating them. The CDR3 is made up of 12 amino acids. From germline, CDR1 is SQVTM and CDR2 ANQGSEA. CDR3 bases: TGCAGCGTTGCCGGGACAACCGAGCCCCAGCATTTT. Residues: CSVAGTTEPQHF. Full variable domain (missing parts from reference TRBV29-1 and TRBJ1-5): SAVISQKPSRDICQRGTSLTIQCQVDSQVTMMFWYRQQPGQSLTLIATANQGSEATYESGFVIDKFPISRPNLTFSTLTVSNMSPEDSSIYLCSVAGTTEPQHFGDGTRLSIL.

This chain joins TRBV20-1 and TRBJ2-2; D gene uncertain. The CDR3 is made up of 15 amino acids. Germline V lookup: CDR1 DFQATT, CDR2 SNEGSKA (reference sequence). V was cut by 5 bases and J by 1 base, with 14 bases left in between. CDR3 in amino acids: CSAWTAPLNTGELFF. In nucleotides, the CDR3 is TGCAGTGCTTGGACGGCGCCCTTGAACACCGGGGAGCTGTTTTTT.

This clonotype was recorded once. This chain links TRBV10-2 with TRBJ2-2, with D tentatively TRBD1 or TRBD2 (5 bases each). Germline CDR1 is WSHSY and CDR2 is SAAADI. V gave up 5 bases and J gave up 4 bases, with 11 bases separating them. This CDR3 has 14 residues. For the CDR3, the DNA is TGCGCCAGCAGTTGGCAGGGAGTCACCGGGGAGCTGTTTTTT. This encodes CASSWQGVTGELFF.

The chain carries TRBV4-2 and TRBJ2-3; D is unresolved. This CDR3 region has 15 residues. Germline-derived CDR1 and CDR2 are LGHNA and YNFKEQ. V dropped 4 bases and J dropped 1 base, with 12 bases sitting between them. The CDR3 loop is CASSLASGGTDTQYF. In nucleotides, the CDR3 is TGTGCCAGCAGCCTGGCTTCGGGCGGCACAGATACGCAGTATTTT.

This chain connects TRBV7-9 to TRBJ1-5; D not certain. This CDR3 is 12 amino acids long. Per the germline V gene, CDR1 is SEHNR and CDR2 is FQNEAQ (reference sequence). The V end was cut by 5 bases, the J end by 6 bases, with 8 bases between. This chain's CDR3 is CASSVGSQPQHF. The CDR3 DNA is TGTGCCAGCAGCGTCGGGTCTCAGCCCCAGCATTTT.

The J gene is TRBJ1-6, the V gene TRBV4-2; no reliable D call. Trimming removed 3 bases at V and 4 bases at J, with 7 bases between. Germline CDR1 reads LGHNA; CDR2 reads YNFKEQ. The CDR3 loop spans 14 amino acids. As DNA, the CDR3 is TGTGCCAGCAGCCAGAGCCGGTATAATTCACCCCTCCACTTT. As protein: CASSQSRYNSPLHF.

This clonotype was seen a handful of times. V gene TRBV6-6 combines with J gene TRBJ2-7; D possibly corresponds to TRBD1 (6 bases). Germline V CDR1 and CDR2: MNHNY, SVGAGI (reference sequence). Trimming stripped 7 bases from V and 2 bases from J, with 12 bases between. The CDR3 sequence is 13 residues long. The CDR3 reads CASKGGGAYEQYF. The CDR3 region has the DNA TGTGCCAGCAAAGGGGGTGGGGCCTACGAGCAGTACTTC.

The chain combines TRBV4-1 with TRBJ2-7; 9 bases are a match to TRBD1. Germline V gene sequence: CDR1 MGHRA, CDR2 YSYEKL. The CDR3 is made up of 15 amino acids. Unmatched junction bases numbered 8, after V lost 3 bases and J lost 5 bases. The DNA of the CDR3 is TGCGCCAGCAGCCACCCGGGACAGGGAGCCCACGAGCAGTACTTC. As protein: CASSHPGQGAHEQYF.

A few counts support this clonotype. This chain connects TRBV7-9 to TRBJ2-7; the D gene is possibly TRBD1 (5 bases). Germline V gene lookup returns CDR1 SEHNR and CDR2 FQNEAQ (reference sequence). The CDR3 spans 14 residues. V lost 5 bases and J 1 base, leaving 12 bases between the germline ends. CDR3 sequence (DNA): TGTGCCAGCAGCCCAGGGTTCGCATCCTACGAGCAGTACTTC. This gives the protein CASSPGFASYEQYF.

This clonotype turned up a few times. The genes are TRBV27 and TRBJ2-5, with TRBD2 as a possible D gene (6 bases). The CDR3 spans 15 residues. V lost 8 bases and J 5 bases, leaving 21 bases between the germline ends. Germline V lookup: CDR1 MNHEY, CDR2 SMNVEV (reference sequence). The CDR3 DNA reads TGTGCCAGCCGAAGGCGGGGCGTTAATAGGGAGACCCAGTACTTC. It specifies CASRRRGVNRETQYF.

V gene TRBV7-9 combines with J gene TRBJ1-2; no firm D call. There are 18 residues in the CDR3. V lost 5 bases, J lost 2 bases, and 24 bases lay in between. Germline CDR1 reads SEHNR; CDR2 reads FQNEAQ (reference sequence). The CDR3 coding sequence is TGTGCCAGCAGCCCCCTAGGTCCGGTGGAGTCCAACAACTATGGCTACACCTTC. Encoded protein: CASSPLGPVESNNYGYTF.